The clone carrying this T cell receptor (beta chain) was seen ten or more times. The antigen is undetermined. Germline CDR1 DFQATT, CDR2 SNEGSKA (reference sequence). This CDR3 is 16 amino acids long. J was trimmed by 1 base and V by 6 bases; bases with no gene match: 12. Unique molecular identifiers were built into the TCRbeta library. From the PCR reads, TCRdb called clonotypes with MiXCR, one entry per CDR3 protein. The sample yields fewer than 750,000 distinct CDR3 sequences, 23% seen once. The data originate from a study of T-cell reconstitution after alpha-beta-depleted transplantation in children. Notes on the study in general: It was surviving recipient T cells and thymic progenitors that gave some patients high TCRbeta diversity at day 60. Reportedly, only several hundred clones from non-depleted graft cells drove alpha-beta T-cell counts at about two months. T-cell counts and diversity at one year following transplant were attributed mainly to newly produced T cells.

This chain uses TRBV20-1 with TRBJ2-3, with TRBD1 identical over 8 bases. The source material was PBMCs, mostly from graft donor cells, sampled 360 days after TCRalphabeta/CD19-depleted stem cell transplant. The sequence was obtained from a boy under three years old who had a stem cell transplant for acute myeloid leukemia, so the T cells may come from the graft donor. CDR3 DNA sequence: TGCAGTGCCCCTCCGGACAGGGCTAAAGGCACAGATACGCAGTATTTT. Residues: CSAPPDRAKGTDTQYF.